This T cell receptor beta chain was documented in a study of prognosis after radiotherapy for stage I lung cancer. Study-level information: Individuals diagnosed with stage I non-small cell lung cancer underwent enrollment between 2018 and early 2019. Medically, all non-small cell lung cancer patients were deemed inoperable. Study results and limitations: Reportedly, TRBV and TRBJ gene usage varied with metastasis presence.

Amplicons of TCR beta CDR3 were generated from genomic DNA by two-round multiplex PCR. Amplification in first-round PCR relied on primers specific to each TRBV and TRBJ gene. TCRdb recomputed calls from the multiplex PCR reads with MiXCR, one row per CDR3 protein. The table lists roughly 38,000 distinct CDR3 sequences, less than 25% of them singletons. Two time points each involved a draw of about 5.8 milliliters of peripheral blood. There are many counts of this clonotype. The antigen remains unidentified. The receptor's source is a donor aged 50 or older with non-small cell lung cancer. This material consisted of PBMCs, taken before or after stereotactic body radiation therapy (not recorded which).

For the CDR3, the DNA is TGCGCCAGCAGCCCCGTAGTAAACACCGGGGAGCTGTTTTTT. The encoded protein is CASSPVVNTGELFF. The rearrangement links TRBV4-1 to TRBJ2-2; no firm D call. Germline V gene sequence: CDR1 MGHRA, CDR2 YSYEKL. This CDR3 is built from 14 residues. Trimming took 4 bases from V and 2 from J, leaving 8 bases between them.